This T cell receptor beta chain is from a study of cytomegalovirus exposure and HLA in healthy donors listed by TCRdb under 2017. Context from the whole study: According to an earlier analysis of several hundred of the donors, 150 million to 200 million T cells yielded 117 million unique TCR beta sequences and 276 Gb of sequence data. HLA typing covered class I and class II loci at four-digit resolution. The later analysis used no new phenotypic data to find candidate immune exposures, relying instead on TCR beta sequences and their occurrence across donors. The study was designed to test whether signatures of past pathogen exposure could be identified by cataloging public T cell receptors. Of the 350 to 450 genotyped donors, 80% to 90% were placed in the genetic ancestry cluster associated with self-reported Caucasian donors. Besides the first cohort of about 730 subjects, a separate validation cohort made up of roughly 120 different subjects was used. To decide whether each TCR beta V gene segment behaved as functional or pseudogenic, an earlier analysis of some 540 of the donors relied on high-throughput TCR beta sequencing. An early release covering about 600 HLA-typed donors comprised roughly 300 gigabases of sequencing data and roughly 85 million unique TCR sequences. A later analysis re-examined previously published TCR beta repertoires from more than 650 donors and added high-resolution HLA genotyping to investigate patterns of TCR occurrence. The study used immunosequencing to profile the T cell repertoires of around 600 subjects and linked those repertoires to cytomegalovirus serostatus. Every repertoire in the discovery cohort had been generated on one and the same sequencing platform. Because of strong linkage in the cohort, 4 to 6 DR-DQ haplotypes were treated as single units for association and clustering. Typing coverage varied by locus: roughly 620-640 donors for A, B, C, DRB1 and DQB1; roughly 500 for DQA1; more than 600 for DPA1; approximately 450 for DPB1. A later genetic analysis took genome-wide SNP genotypes for about 65% of the roughly 670 donors and used that subset as a discovery cohort. Alongside the repertoire data, information on donor age, sex, ethnicity and CMV serostatus was compiled. The study combined high-throughput TCR immunosequencing, statistical association of individual TCRs with disease status, and machine learning to predict cytomegalovirus infection status. Across around 400 genotyped donors of the cohort, an average of approximately 220,000 unique TCR beta nucleotide sequences per donor were sequenced, and approximately 17% of those sequences were non-productive. General conclusions and limits of the study: A later analysis found that HLA-associated TCR beta chains were more clonally expanded and had lower generation probabilities than equally common non-associated chains. A cluster of highly shared sequence variants was judged likely to be a technical artifact of the sequencing pipeline. This cohort had only TCR beta chains sequenced, and the lack of alpha or paired-chain data limited which features could be detected. For the cohort, immune exposure information was limited to CMV serostatus. In a later analysis, several top co-occurrence clusters were reported to appear linked to parvovirus B19, influenza, CMV and Epstein-Barr virus. Most TCR sequences were observed very rarely across donors, whereas some public TCRs were present in many individuals. The study listed 164 TCR beta chains as associated with cytomegalovirus. Because counts were too low, around 17 rarely observed V segments, including chromosome 9 orphons, were left out of the earlier analysis of 587 of the donors. Because HLA typing was unavailable for some donors at each locus, only the typed subset was used in association tests. In an earlier analysis of about 550 of the donors, most TCR beta V segments were observed in productive rearrangements about 87% or about 30% of the time, broadly matching IMGT annotations. Roughly uniform sequencing depth across donors was assumed in presence/absence analyses, although this assumption may not hold. A later genetic analysis associated a missense DCLRE1C variant with V-gene and J-gene trimming of TCR beta chains, and an independent cohort replicated the association. Cytomegalovirus status was reported to be diagnosed by the classifier with high specificity and sensitivity in both the original and validation cohorts. In vitro tests confirmed that a few of the cytomegalovirus-associated TCR beta chains recognize cytomegalovirus antigens. It was suggested by the authors that the approach could potentially be generalized to other disease states and immunological phenotypes. Assigning TCR associations to individual alleles was difficult when HLA alleles, especially DR and DQ, strongly co-occurred. A further reported finding was that TCR beta sequences accurately predicted the HLA-A and HLA-B alleles for most subjects in the first cohort. A later analysis associated 16,951 TCR beta sequences with specific HLA alleles at a false discovery rate of 0.05. Correlated functional status among segregating V segments might be attributable to linkage disequilibrium, but an unknown experimental factor could not be ruled out. Compared with the approximately 710-donor mean, donors in an Asian-associated ancestry cluster had fewer N-insertions in productive TCRs, according to a later genetic analysis. Some IMGT-functional V segments, including TRBV6-2 and TRBV6-3, could not be distinguished by the 87-base-pair reads and were therefore excluded. A later analysis found that TCR association rates varied across HLA loci, with DRB1 alleles showing the most associated TCRs and HLA-C alleles the fewest. According to a later analysis, most CMV-associated TCR beta chains appeared to be HLA-restricted, and the HLA associations seemed to be driven largely by CMV exposure.

A word on this clone: The clone's antigen remains unknown.

Trimming removed 4 bases from V and 5 bases from J; the gene matches leave 4 bases unexplained. From the cysteine up to the phenylalanine, the CDR3 has a length of 14 residues. The only DNA kept is the CDR3, 42 bases in frame from the first base. The germline V gene yields SGHRS for CDR1 and YFSETQ for CDR2. Receptor amplification or capture employed the immunoSEQ multiplex PCR assay. For the multiplex PCR, a mixture combining 60 forward primers for TCR Vbeta segments and 13 reverse primers for TCR Jbeta segments was used. A multiplex PCR assay on genomic DNA amplified the CDR3 region of rearranged TCR beta genes. Amplified TCR beta libraries were sequenced as 87-base-pair reads on the Illumina HiSeq System. Per the authors' processing: In a later analysis, roughly 80 million unique TCR beta chains were counted across the approximately 640 repertoires, and roughly 11 million of these chains were shared by at least two donors. A nearest-neighbor algorithm error-corrected the raw reads and collapsed the reads into unique sequences, merging closely related sequences to remove PCR and sequencing errors. V, D and J gene segments were assigned by aligning CDR3 sequences to IMGT reference sequences. Each retained sequence needed at least a six-nucleotide match to both a V gene segment and a J gene segment. Rearrangements were classified as productive when the CDR3 lacked stop codons and remained in frame with V and J, and all other rearrangements were classified as non-productive. CDR3 was defined by IMGT convention, running from the second conserved V-encoded cysteine to the conserved J-encoded phenylalanine. In an earlier analysis of more than 550 of the donors, sequences lacking an unambiguous match to a single V gene segment were excluded. An earlier analysis of fewer than 750 of the donors classified V segments as functional when productive rearrangements were above 56.7% and as segregating when the standard deviation between donors was above 5%. To diagnose cytomegalovirus status from the catalog of TCR beta chain sequences, a statistical classification framework was built. In a later analysis, TCR nucleotide sequences were compared against IMGT/GENE-DB human TR gene sequences so that V and J genes could be assigned. The TCRdist pipeline was used in a later analysis to assign CDR3 sequences and most-parsimonious VDJ recombination scenarios. A later analysis defined each TCR beta chain by its CDR3 amino acid sequence plus V-gene family, and excluded reads lacking a unique V-gene family. In a later analysis, approximately 590 highly shared, low-generation-probability nucleotide sequences were removed to address suspected cross-contamination and a sequencing artifact. For each public chain, a later analysis derived a clonal expansion index from normalized ranks of inferred template counts within each repertoire. In a later analysis, generation probabilities were computed using a VDJ recombination model fitted to out-of-frame rearrangements, and the results were checked against IGoR. In a later analysis, TCR-TCR, TCR-HLA and TCR-CMV co-occurrence was scored with hypergeometric tests, and a repertoire-size bias correction was applied to TCR pairs. To estimate false discovery rates, a later analysis permuted the HLA or CMV assignments 20 times. In a later analysis, co-occurring TCRs were grouped using DBSCAN, with TCRdist sequence similarity added in when clustering inside HLA-allele-positive subsets. For co-occurrence clustering, repertoires with fewer than 30,000 or more than 120,000 public chains were excluded, along with a handful of repertoires with anomalous nucleotide sharing. Held by TCRdb, this immuneACCESS table contains in-frame sequences only and omits some clones. Under half of the omission traces to an unresolved V gene where checked; the cause of the rest is unknown. V and J calls and clone size come straight from that table; D and trimming were deduced from the DNA. The sample table records around 60,000 clones. 5% to 5.5% of the sample rests with the top ten.

The cohort was made up of 500 to 850 healthy bone marrow donors. At the time of sampling, every cohort member was nominally healthy, though immune exposures that went unrecorded were likely present. The donor tested CMV seropositive and was one of the 289 seropositive cohort members. Every donor gave a peripheral blood sample, and the peripheral blood mononuclear cells from that sample were used for TCR beta sequencing. The Qiagen DNeasy Blood Extraction Kit was used to extract genomic DNA from the blood cell samples. The material sequenced was PBMCs. The rearrangement combines TRBV5-1 with TRBJ2-2, with 8 middle bases fitting TRBD2. The clonotype originates from a man aged 25-45 years in good health and CMV-seropositive. The CDR3 amino acid sequence is: CASSRGGETGELFF. The nucleotides are TGCGCCAGCAGCCGGGGGGGAGAGACCGGGGAGCTGTTTTTT. Here the CDR3 is joined to the reference TRBV5-1 and TRBJ2-2 genes, and the full variable domain is: KAGVTQTPRYLIKTRGQQVTLSCSPISGHRSVSWYQQTPGQGLQFLFEYFSETQRNKGNFPGRFSGRQFSNSRSEMNVSTLELGDSALYLCASSRGGETGELFFGEGSRLTVL.